This T cell receptor beta chain was retrieved from a study of cytomegalovirus exposure and HLA in healthy donors. Regarding the study as a whole: With later analysis, a missense DCLRE1C variant became linked to TCR beta V- and J-gene trimming. Some V segments (TRBV6-2 and TRBV6-3 among them) were excluded as indistinguishable. It was in a later analysis that TCR association rates were seen to vary by HLA locus, highest for DRB1 and lowest for HLA-C.

The PCR was carried out with 60 Vbeta primers and 13 Jbeta primers. Here immunoSEQ multiplex PCR was the method, and the copy in TCRdb shows in-frame clones only, minus some. The sample contains around 200,000 clones, 80% to 90% of which appear only once. This CDR3 contains 15 residues. Germline V CDR1 and CDR2: SGHDT, YYEEEE. V was trimmed by 2 bases and J by 1 base, leaving 9 bases between them. On this clone itself: The antigen remains unidentified.

The chain joins TRBV5-6 to TRBJ2-2; D is perhaps TRBD1 (6 bases). The source of this sequence is a woman between 25 and 40 years old in good health and CMV-seronegative. The sample comprised PBMCs. The CDR3 nucleotides read TGTGCCAGCAGCTTCCCGACAGGGAACACCGGGGAGCTGTTTTTT. Its translation: CASSFPTGNTGELFF.